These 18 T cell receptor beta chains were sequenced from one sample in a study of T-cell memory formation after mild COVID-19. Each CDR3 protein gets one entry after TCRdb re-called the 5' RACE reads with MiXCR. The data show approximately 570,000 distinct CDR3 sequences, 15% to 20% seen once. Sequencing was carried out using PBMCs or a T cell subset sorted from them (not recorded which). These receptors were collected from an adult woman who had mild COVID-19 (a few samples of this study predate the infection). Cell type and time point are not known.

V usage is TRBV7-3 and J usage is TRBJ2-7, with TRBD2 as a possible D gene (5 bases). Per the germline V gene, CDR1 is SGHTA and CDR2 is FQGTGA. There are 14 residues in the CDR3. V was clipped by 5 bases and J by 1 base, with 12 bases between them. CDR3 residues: CASSPIGGSYEQYF. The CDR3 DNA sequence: TGTGCCAGCAGCCCGATTGGCGGGTCCTACGAGCAGTACTTC. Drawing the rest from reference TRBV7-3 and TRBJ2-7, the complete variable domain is GAGVSQTPSNKVTEKGKYVELRCDPISGHTALYWYRQSLGQGPEFLIYFQGTGAADDSGLPNDRFFAVRPEGSVSTLKIQRTERGDSAVYLCASSPIGGSYEQYFGPGTRLTVT.

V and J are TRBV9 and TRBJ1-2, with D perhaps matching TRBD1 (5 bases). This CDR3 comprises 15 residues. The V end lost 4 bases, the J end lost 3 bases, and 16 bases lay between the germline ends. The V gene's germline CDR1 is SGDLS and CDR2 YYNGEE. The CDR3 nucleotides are TGTGCCAGCAGCTCTCGGGGGGGTAGAGACTATGGCTACACCTTC. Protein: CASSSRGGRDYGYTF.

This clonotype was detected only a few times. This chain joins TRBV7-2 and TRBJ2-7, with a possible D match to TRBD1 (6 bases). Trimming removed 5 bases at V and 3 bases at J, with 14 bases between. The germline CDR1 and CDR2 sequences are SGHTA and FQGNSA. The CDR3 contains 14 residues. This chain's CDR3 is CASSNRQVGYEQYF. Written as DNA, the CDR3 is TGTGCCAGCAGCAACCGACAGGTTGGCTACGAGCAGTACTTC.

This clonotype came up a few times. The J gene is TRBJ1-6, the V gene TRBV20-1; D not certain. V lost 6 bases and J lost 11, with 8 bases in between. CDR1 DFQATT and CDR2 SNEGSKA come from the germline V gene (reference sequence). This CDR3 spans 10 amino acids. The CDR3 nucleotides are TGCAGTGCCTCGGAGCCACCCCTCCACTTT. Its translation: CSASEPPLHF.

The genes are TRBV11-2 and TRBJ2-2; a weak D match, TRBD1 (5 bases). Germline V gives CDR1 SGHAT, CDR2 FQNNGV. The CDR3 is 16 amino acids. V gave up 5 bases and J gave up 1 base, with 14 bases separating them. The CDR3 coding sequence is TGTGCCAGCAGCCCTCCCGGTGGACAGAACACCGGGGAGCTGTTTTTT. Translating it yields CASSPPGGQNTGELFF.

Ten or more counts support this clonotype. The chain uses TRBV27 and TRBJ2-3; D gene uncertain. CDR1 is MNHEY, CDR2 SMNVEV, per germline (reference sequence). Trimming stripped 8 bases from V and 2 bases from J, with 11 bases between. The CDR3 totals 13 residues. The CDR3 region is CASRTFLTDTQYF. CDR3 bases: TGTGCCAGCCGCACATTTCTCACAGATACGCAGTATTTT.

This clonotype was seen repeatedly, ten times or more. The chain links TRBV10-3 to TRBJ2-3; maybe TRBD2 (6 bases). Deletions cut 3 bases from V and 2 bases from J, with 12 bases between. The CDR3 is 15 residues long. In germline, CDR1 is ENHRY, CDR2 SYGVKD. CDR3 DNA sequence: TGTGCCATCAGTGAATTGGGGGGAATCACAGATACGCAGTATTTT. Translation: CAISELGGITDTQYF.

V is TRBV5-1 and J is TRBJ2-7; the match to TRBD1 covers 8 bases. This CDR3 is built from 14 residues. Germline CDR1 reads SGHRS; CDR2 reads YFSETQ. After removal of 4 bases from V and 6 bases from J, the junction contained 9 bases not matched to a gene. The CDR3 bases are TGCGCCAGCAGCCCCCGGGACAGGTCGGCCGAGCAGTACTTC. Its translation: CASSPRDRSAEQYF.

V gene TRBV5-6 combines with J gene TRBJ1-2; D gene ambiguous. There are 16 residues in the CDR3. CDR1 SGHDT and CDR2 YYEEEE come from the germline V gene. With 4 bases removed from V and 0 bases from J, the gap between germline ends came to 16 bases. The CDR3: CASSLNGPSANYGYTF. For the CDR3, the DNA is TGTGCCAGCAGCCTCAACGGACCATCAGCTAACTATGGCTACACCTTC. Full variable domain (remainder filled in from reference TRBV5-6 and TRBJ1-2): DAGVTQSPTHLIKTRGQQVTLRCSPKSGHDTVSWYQQALGQGPQFIFQYYEEEERQRGNFPDRFSGHQFPNYSSELNVNALLLGDSALYLCASSLNGPSANYGYTFGSGTRLTVV.

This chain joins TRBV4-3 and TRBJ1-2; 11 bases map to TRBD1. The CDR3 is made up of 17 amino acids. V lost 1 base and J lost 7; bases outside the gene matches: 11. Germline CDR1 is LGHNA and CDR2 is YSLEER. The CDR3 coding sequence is TGCGCCAGCAGCCAAGGGACAGGGGGCCCCTTGGACGGTGGCTACACCTTC. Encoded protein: CASSQGTGGPLDGGYTF.

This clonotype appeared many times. CDR3 nucleotide sequence: TGTGCCAGCAGCTTAGTATCGGGCCAGGCAAATGAAAAACTGTTTTTT. Its translation: CASSLVSGQANEKLFF. This chain uses TRBV7-6 with TRBJ1-4; D unclear. The V end was cut by 1 base, the J end by 5 bases, with 14 bases between. CDR3 length equals 16 residues. Germline V lookup: CDR1 SGHVS, CDR2 FNYEAQ.

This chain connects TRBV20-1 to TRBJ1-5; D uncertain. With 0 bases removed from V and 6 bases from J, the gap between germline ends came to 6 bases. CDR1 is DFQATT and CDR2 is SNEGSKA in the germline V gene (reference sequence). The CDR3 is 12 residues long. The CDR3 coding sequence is TGCAGTGCTAGAGATCGGGGTCAGCCCCAGCATTTT. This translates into CSARDRGQPQHF.

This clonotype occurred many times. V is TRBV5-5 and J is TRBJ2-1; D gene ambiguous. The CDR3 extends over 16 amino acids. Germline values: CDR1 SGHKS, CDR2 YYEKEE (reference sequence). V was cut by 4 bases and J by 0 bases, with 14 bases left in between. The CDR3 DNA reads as TGTGCCAGCAGCACAGTTCCGGCTAGCTCCTACAATGAGCAGTTCTTC. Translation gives CASSTVPASSYNEQFF.

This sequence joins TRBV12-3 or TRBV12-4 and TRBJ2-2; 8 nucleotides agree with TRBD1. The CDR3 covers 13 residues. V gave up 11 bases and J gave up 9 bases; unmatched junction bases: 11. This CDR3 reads CASQGTGGWELFF. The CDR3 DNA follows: TGTGCCTCCCAAGGGACAGGCGGGTGGGAGCTGTTTTTT.

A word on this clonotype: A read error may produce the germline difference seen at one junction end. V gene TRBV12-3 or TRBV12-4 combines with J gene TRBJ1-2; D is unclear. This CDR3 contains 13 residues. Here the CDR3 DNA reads TGTGCCAGCAGCCAAAACCCCCCCGGTGGCCACACCTTC. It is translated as CASSQNPPGGHTF.

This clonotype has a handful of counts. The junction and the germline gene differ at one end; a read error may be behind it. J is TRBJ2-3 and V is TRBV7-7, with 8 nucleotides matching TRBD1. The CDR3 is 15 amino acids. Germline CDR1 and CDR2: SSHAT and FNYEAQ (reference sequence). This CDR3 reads CASSFTGGKTDTQYF. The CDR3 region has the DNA TGTGCTAGCAGCTTCACAGGGGGAAAAACAGATACGCAGTATTTT.

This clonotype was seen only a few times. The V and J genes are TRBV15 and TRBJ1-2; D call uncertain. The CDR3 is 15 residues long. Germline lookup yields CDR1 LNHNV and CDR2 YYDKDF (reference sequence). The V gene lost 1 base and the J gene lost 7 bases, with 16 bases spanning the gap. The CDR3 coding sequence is TGTGCCACCAGCAGAGCTGACCCGGGAAAGAGTGGCTACACCTTC. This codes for CATSRADPGKSGYTF.

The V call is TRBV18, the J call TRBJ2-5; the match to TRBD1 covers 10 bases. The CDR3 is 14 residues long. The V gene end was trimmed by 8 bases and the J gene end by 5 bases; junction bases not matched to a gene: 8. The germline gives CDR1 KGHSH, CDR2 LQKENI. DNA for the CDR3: TGTGCCAGCACTCCGGGACAGGGGTTCGAGACCCAGTACTTC. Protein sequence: CASTPGQGFETQYF.